This TCR beta chain originates from a study of blood T cell repertoires in COVID-19. Original analysis: Reference gene primers were amplified, and this amplification served to estimate nucleated cell counts. This table comes from immunoSEQ multiplex PCR, and its TCRdb copy is limited to in-frame clones, with some not included. The D gene and trimming were derived from the DNA, and the V and J assignments and clone size from that table. The sample includes about 110,000 clones, 60% to 85% seen only once; the top ten take about 1.8%. The sequenced material came from peripheral blood. The TCR originated in a woman in her 40s with acute or convalescent COVID-19.

The CDR3 is CASSYVGDPYEQYF. The CDR3, as DNA: TGTGCCAGCAGTTACGTAGGGGATCCCTACGAGCAGTACTTC. This rearrangement joins TRBV6-2 or TRBV6-3 to TRBJ2-7; D possibly corresponds to TRBD1 (5 bases). Trimming removed 2 bases at V and 2 bases at J, with 10 bases between. Germline V lookup: CDR1 MNHEY, CDR2 SVGEGT. The CDR3 has 14 residues.